This T cell receptor beta chain was recorded in a study of T cells in tumors after PD-1 blockade (dated by TCRdb to between 2017 and 2020). As for the study more broadly: Patients were excluded if they had prior checkpoint blockade, use of systemic immunosuppressants, or recent radiotherapy or other anti-cancer therapy within 4 weeks. Some patients also continued taking vismodegib 150 mg daily during anti-PD-1 treatment. To compare blood and tumor clonotypes, bulk TCR sequencing was performed on 9 to 11 peripheral blood samples from roughly five patients. RECIST version 1.1 was used to evaluate clinical response. Pembrolizumab 200 mg every 3 weeks or cemiplimab 350 mg every 2 weeks was administered to patients. The study performed paired single-cell RNA and TCR sequencing on site-matched tumors from BCC or SCC patients before and after anti-PD-1 therapy. On average, peripheral blood samples yielded over 35,000 unique clonotypes and about 110,000 TCR templates (range about 22,000-290,000).

What the research found in general, with its limitations: Roughly two fifths of the TCR clonotypes from tumors also showed up in blood, and some novel exhausted tumor clones were present in pre-treatment blood, which suggests peripheral recruitment. Where the novel T cell clones came from was not identified, and possible sources could include lymphoid organs or rare unexpanded clones inside the tumor or in the tumor periphery.

Concerning this clone itself: Its antigen remains undetermined. Base quality data are lacking; no much larger clone is found one base away.

This specimen's time point label, per the study, means: before anti-PD-1 therapy. Genomic DNA extracted from tumor biopsies or peripheral blood was used for bulk TCRbeta sequencing, with input ranging from about 616 ng to 6,500 ng. All patients had histologically proven advanced or metastatic basal or squamous cell carcinoma and were poor candidates for surgical resection. Of the 10 or so patients in the basal cell carcinoma cohort, several underwent bulk tumor TCR sequencing. The trim is 0 bases for V and 1 base for J, with a gap of 19 bases between the germline ends. The germline V gene encodes CDR1 LGHNA and CDR2 YSLEER. From the cysteine through the phenylalanine, the CDR3 covers 18 amino acids. Only the CDR3 portion is preserved as DNA: 54 bases, with reading frame beginning at the first base. The immunoSEQ platform was used for deep TCRbeta sequencing. The study's processing was this. For further analysis, only productive rearrangements were exported from the immunoSEQ Analyzer. T cell phenotypes were assigned to bulk TCRbeta clonotypes by matching the clonotypes to single-cell RNA+TCR-seq clones that had the same TCRbeta sequence. Using bulk TCR sequencing data, clone enrichment in tumor was calculated by dividing a clone's tumor frequency by the same clone's PBMC frequency. GLIPH was used to sort TCRs into specificity groups, which are clusters of distinct TCRs that likely recognize common antigens through shared CDR3 motifs. TCRdb mirrors the immuneACCESS table, restricted to in-frame sequences. Some clones are absent from its copies; in checked studies, under half trace to an unresolved V gene, and the reason for the others is unknown. The D gene and trimming were derived from the DNA, and the V and J assignments and clone size from that table. This sample has 30,000 to 40,000 clones in its table, and roughly 73% of those were observed once. The ten largest account for over 30% of the sample.

The starting material was PBMCs, obtained before anti-PD-1 treatment. The sequence was obtained from a human donor with basal cell carcinoma. The chain is assembled from TRBV4-3 and TRBJ2-7; TRBD1 is perhaps the D gene, given 6 matching bases. Here is the DNA: TGCGCCAGCAGCCAAGATAGAGCGGTTGGGACAATATCCTACGAGCAGTACTTC. This translates into CASSQDRAVGTISYEQYF.